A selection of T cell receptor beta chains follows, all from one sample in a study of T-cell memory formation after mild COVID-19. TCRdb passed the 5' RACE reads through MiXCR, listing each CDR3 protein once. The sample records 360,000 or so distinct CDR3 sequences, 25% to 30% being singletons. The specimen was PBMCs or a T cell subset sorted from them (not recorded which). These receptors were taken from an adult woman who had mild COVID-19 (a few samples of this study predate the infection). Cell type and time point are not known. Both conserved end residues are part of each CDR3. The D gene is left open where the match is weak. Size is omitted from some rows. Given values are once, few, many or a class for expanded clones.

TRBV4-2	.	TRBJ2-7	many	CASSQDRGTSYEQYF	TGTGCCAGCAGCCAAGATAGGGGGACCAGCTACGAGCAGTACTTC
TRBV6-1	TRBD1	TRBJ2-3	.	CATYPGTGSADTQYF	TGTGCCACCTACCCCGGGACAGGGAGCGCAGATACGCAGTATTTT
TRBV7-9	.	TRBJ2-7	many	CASSGGSYEQYF	TGTGCCAGCAGCGGGGGCTCCTACGAGCAGTACTTC
TRBV5-1	.	TRBJ1-3	.	CASSADRLSGNTIYF	TGCGCCAGCAGCGCTGACAGGCTCTCTGGAAACACCATATATTTT
TRBV9	TRBD2	TRBJ2-7	few	CASSVLAGSGDEQYF	TGTGCCAGCAGCGTACTAGCGGGAAGCGGAGACGAGCAGTACTTC
TRBV12-3/TRBV12-4	.	TRBJ1-4	.	CASTTDREEKLFF	TGTGCCAGCACCACGGACCGGGAAGAAAAACTGTTTTTT
TRBV25-1	.	TRBJ1-2	.	CASSEALRWGYTF	TGTGCCAGCAGTGAAGCTCTCCGGTGGGGCTACACCTTC
TRBV20-1	TRBD1	TRBJ2-7	.	CSASTGTGLEQYF	TGCAGTGCTAGTACCGGGACAGGGTTGGAGCAGTACTTC
TRBV12-3/TRBV12-4	.	TRBJ1-2	few	CASSHGGNYGYTF	TGTGCCAGCAGCCATGGAGGAAACTATGGCTACACCTTC
TRBV9	TRBD2	TRBJ2-2	.	CASSVGGVAGSGTGELFF	TGTGCCAGCAGCGTAGGGGGGGTAGCGGGGTCGGGCACCGGGGAGCTGTTTTTT
TRBV30	TRBD2	TRBJ2-7	.	CAWYPGLAGGPYEQYF	TGTGCCTGGTACCCGGGACTAGCGGGAGGGCCCTACGAGCAGTACTTC
TRBV29-1	.	TRBJ1-2	.	CSAGEEHYGYTF	TGCAGCGCAGGGGAAGAACACTATGGCTACACCTTC
TRBV9	.	TRBJ1-2	.	CASSVSGGIHGYTF	TGTGCCAGCAGCGTATCGGGAGGAATCCATGGCTACACCTTC
TRBV7-6	.	TRBJ2-7	.	CASSPPGLLYEQYF	TGTGCCAGCAGCCCGCCGGGACTTCTGTACGAGCAGTACTTC
TRBV7-8	TRBD2	TRBJ2-1	.	CASSPAGAYNEQFF	TGTGCCAGCAGCCCAGCGGGGGCATACAATGAGCAGTTCTTC
TRBV20-1	.	TRBJ2-3	.	CSARQPASGTDTQYF	TGCAGTGCTAGGCAACCTGCGAGCGGCACAGATACGCAGTATTTT
TRBV4-3	.	TRBJ2-1	.	CASSQDGRPLNEQFF	TGCGCCAGCAGCCAAGATGGGAGGCCCCTCAATGAGCAGTTCTTC
TRBV14	.	TRBJ2-2	.	CASRMNTGELFF	TGTGCCAGCCGTATGAACACCGGGGAGCTGTTTTTT
TRBV12-3/TRBV12-4	TRBD1	TRBJ1-1	.	CASSTRQGPNTEAFF	TGTGCCAGCAGCACCCGACAGGGACCGAACACTGAAGCTTTCTTT
TRBV19	TRBD2	TRBJ2-3	.	CATLGGGSTATQYF	TGTGCCACCCTCGGGGGGGGATCCACTGCTACGCAGTATTTT
TRBV12-3/TRBV12-4	.	TRBJ2-5	.	CASSFTRDAAQSRETQYF	TGTGCCAGCAGTTTTACCCGGGACGCTGCCCAAAGTAGGGAGACCCAGTACTTC
TRBV30	.	TRBJ2-1	.	CASRSPRKGEQFF	TGTGCCTCGAGGTCCCCCAGGAAGGGTGAGCAGTTCTTC
TRBV20-1	TRBD1	TRBJ2-1	.	CSASDRAREQFF	TGCAGTGCTTCGGACAGGGCACGCGAGCAGTTCTTC
TRBV5-5	.	TRBJ2-7	.	CASSLPGEISYEQYF	TGTGCCAGCAGCTTACCCGGGGAGATCTCCTACGAGCAGTACTTC
TRBV6-1	.	TRBJ1-1	.	CASRRGTAARGEAFF	TGTGCCAGCAGGAGGGGGACTGCCGCCCGCGGTGAAGCTTTCTTT
TRBV12-3/TRBV12-4	TRBD1	TRBJ2-5	.	CASSPPDRAEETQYF	TGTGCCAGCAGTCCACCCGACAGGGCGGAGGAGACCCAGTACTTC
TRBV7-2	.	TRBJ2-7	.	CASSFARAPYEQYF	TGTGCCAGCAGCTTCGCCAGGGCCCCCTACGAGCAGTACTTC
TRBV6-1	.	TRBJ1-6	.	CASTELIEDSTYSPLHF	TGTGCCAGCACCGAACTGATTGAGGACAGCACATATTCACCCCTCCACTTT
TRBV5-1	.	TRBJ1-1	few	CASSGTGMATEAFF	TGCGCCAGCAGCGGAACAGGGATGGCCACTGAAGCTTTCTTT
TRBV10-3	TRBD1	TRBJ1-1	.	CAISESSHGQVNTEAFF	TGTGCCATCAGTGAGTCTAGCCATGGACAGGTCAACACTGAAGCTTTCTTT
TRBV20-1	TRBD1	TRBJ1-2	few	CSANPGTGVNGYTF	TGCAGTGCTAACCCCGGGACAGGGGTTAATGGCTACACCTTC
TRBV25-1	TRBD1	TRBJ1-3	.	CASSESGQTLSGNTIYF	TGTGCCAGCAGTGAATCGGGACAGACCCTCTCTGGAAACACCATATATTTT
TRBV5-3	.	TRBJ1-2	.	CARSLDRWGGYTF	TGTGCCAGAAGCTTGGACAGGTGGGGGGGCTACACCTTC
TRBV3-1	.	TRBJ2-3	.	CASSQLGDGRDTQYF	TGTGCCAGCAGCCAACTGGGGGATGGGAGAGATACGCAGTATTTT
TRBV5-1	TRBD1	TRBJ2-1	few	CASAPGQGYNEQFF	TGCGCCAGCGCACCGGGACAGGGATACAATGAGCAGTTCTTC
TRBV24-1	.	TRBJ2-1	few	CATSDPRGPYNEQFF	TGTGCCACCAGTGATCCCCGGGGGCCTTACAATGAGCAGTTCTTC
TRBV5-1	.	TRBJ2-3	.	CASSLWGQDTQYF	TGCGCCAGCAGCTTGTGGGGCCAAGATACGCAGTATTTT
TRBV6-6	TRBD1	TRBJ2-7	few	CASSYSGQGSEQYF	TGTGCCAGCAGTTACTCGGGACAGGGGAGCGAGCAGTACTTC
TRBV21-1	.	TRBJ2-1	few	CAGFSKGNEQFF	TGTGCCGGGTTCTCCAAGGGGAATGAGCAGTTCTTC
TRBV6-2/TRBV6-3	TRBD2	TRBJ2-1	.	CASSARGGGSDYNEQFF	TGTGCCAGCAGCGCTAGGGGTGGCGGGAGCGACTACAATGAGCAGTTCTTC
TRBV20-1	.	TRBJ2-7	.	CSARLKGDYEQYF	TGCAGTGCTAGGCTTAAGGGGGACTACGAGCAGTACTTC
TRBV7-3	TRBD2	TRBJ2-3	.	CASSDPGLAGGHGDTQYF	TGTGCCAGCAGCGACCCGGGACTAGCGGGGGGGCACGGAGATACGCAGTATTTT
TRBV15	.	TRBJ2-2	few	CATSRDFHTGELFF	TGTGCCACCAGCAGAGATTTCCATACCGGGGAGCTGTTTTTT
TRBV7-8	.	TRBJ2-5	few	CASSFMEQETQYF	TGTGCCAGCAGCTTTATGGAACAAGAGACCCAGTACTTC
TRBV20-1	.	TRBJ1-2	once	CSARVGTMGYGYTF	TGCAGTGCTAGAGTGGGGACAATGGGCTATGGCTACACCTTC
TRBV27	.	TRBJ2-1	.	CASSLFRGNEQFF	TGTGCCAGCAGTTTATTTCGCGGCAATGAGCAGTTCTTC
TRBV20-1	.	TRBJ2-1	.	CSVGLLSYNEQFF	TGCAGTGTCGGACTTTTGTCCTACAATGAGCAGTTCTTC
TRBV25-1	TRBD1	TRBJ1-1	.	CASSEFGTGVNTEAFF	TGTGCCAGCAGTGAATTCGGGACAGGGGTGAACACTGAAGCTTTCTTT
TRBV7-9	.	TRBJ2-2	.	CASRVGMNTGELFF	TGTGCCAGCAGGGTCGGGATGAACACCGGGGAGCTGTTTTTT
TRBV4-1	TRBD1	TRBJ2-7	few	CASSQEPLGQVVQYF	TGCGCCAGCAGCCAAGAGCCCTTGGGACAGGTTGTGCAGTACTTC
TRBV4-2	.	TRBJ2-3	few	CASSPGGKTDTQYF	TGTGCCAGCAGCCCTGGTGGTAAGACAGATACGCAGTATTTT
TRBV7-9	.	TRBJ2-5	.	CASSGRAAFETQYF	TGTGCCAGCAGCGGAAGGGCGGCGTTCGAGACCCAGTACTTC
TRBV7-9	.	TRBJ2-5	few	CASSVQLVQETQYF	TGTGCCAGCAGCGTCCAACTAGTACAAGAGACCCAGTACTTC
TRBV5-1	TRBD2	TRBJ2-7	few	CASSLSSGVYEQYF	TGCGCCAGCAGCTTGAGTAGCGGGGTTTACGAGCAGTACTTC
TRBV7-8	.	TRBJ2-1	.	CASSLGWRLSVGNEQFF	TGTGCCAGCAGCTTAGGGTGGCGTCTTAGCGTGGGCAATGAGCAGTTCTTC
TRBV6-5	.	TRBJ2-1	few	CASSYSPLSSYNEQFF	TGTGCCAGCAGTTACTCGCCACTTAGCTCCTACAATGAGCAGTTCTTC
TRBV15	TRBD2	TRBJ2-7	.	CATALRGGSEQYF	TGTGCCACCGCACTGAGGGGAGGGAGCGAGCAGTACTTC
TRBV12-3/TRBV12-4	.	TRBJ2-3	few	CASSPRPLEKYF	TGTGCCAGCAGTCCACGGCCCCTAGAGAAGTATTTT
TRBV3-1	.	TRBJ2-1	few	CASSQTRGGQGSYNEQFF	TGTGCCAGCAGCCAAACCCGGGGGGGACAGGGCTCCTACAATGAGCAGTTCTTC